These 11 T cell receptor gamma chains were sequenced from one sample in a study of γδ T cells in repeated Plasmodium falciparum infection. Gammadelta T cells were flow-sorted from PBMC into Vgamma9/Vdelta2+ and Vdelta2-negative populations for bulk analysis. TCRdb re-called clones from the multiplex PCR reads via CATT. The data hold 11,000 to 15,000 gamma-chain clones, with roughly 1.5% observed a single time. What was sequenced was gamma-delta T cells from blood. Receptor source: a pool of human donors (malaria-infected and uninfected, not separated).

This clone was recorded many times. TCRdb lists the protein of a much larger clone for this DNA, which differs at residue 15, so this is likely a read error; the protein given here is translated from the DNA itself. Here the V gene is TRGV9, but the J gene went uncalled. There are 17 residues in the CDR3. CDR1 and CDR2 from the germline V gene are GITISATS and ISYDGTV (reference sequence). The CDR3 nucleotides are TGTGCCTTGTGGGAGGCCTACAAATATCAGAATTATTATAAGGAACTCTTT. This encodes CALWEAYKYQNYYKELF.

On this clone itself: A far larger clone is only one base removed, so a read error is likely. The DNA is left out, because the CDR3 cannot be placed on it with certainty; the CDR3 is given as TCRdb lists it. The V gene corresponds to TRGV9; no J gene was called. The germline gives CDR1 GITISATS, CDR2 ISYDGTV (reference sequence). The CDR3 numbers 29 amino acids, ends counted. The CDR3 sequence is CALWEVRSNSLAVEQHLLSQVSIGRIQHF.

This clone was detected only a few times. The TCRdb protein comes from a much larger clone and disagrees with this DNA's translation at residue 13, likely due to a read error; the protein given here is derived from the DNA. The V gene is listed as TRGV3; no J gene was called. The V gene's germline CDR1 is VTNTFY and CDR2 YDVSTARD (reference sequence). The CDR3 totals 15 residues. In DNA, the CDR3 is TGTGCCACCTGGGACCCCCCCAGGAATTATTATAAGGAACTCTTT. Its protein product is CATWDPPRNYYKELF.

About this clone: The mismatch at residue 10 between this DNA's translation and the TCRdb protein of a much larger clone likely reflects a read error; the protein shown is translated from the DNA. Here the CDR3 reads CALWEDNELDKKIKVF. CDR3 DNA sequence: TGTGCCTTGTGGGAGGACAACGAGTTGGACAAAAAAATCAAGGTATTT. The genes are TRGV9 and TRGJP. TCRdb lists no J gene, so it was determined here by aligning the DNA to germline. The germline gives CDR1 GITISATS, CDR2 ISYDGTV (reference sequence). CDR3 size: 16 residues.

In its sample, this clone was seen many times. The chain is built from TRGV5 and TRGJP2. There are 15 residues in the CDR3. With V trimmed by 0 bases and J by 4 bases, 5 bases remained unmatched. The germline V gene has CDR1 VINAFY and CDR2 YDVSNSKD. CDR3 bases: TGTGCCACCTGGGACAGGCACGATAGTGATTGGATCAAGACGTTT. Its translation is CATWDRHDSDWIKTF.

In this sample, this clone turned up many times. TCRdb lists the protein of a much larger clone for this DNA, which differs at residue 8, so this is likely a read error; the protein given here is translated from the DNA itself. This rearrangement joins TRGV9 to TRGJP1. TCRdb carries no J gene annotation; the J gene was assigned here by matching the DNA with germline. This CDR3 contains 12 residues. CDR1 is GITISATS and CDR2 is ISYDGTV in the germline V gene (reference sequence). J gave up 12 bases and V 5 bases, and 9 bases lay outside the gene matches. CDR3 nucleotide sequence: TGTGCCTTGTGGGTCCGGGTGAGGTTCAAGATATTT. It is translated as CALWVRVRFKIF.

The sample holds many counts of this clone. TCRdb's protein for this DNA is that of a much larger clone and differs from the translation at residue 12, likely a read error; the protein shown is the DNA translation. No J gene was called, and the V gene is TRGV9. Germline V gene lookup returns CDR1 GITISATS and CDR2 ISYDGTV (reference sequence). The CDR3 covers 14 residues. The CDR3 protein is CALWEVWNYYKRLF. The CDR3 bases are TGTGCCTTGTGGGAGGTGTGGAATTATTATAAGAGACTCTTT.

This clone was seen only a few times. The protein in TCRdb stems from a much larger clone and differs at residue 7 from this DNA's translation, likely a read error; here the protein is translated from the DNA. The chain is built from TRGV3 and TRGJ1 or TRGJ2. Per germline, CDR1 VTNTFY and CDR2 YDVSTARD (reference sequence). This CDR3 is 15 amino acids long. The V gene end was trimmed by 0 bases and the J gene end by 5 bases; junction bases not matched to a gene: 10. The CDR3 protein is CATWDRHERNYKKLF. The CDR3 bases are TGTGCCACCTGGGACAGGCATGAACGAAATTATAAGAAACTCTTT.

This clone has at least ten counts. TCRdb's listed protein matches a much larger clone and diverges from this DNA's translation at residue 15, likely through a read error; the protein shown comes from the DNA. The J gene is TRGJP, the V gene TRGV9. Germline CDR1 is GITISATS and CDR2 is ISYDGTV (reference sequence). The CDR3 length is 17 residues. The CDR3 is CALWEVNKELGKKIEVF. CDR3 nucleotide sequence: TGTGCCTTGTGGGAGGTGAATAAAGAGTTGGGCAAAAAAATCGAGGTATTT.

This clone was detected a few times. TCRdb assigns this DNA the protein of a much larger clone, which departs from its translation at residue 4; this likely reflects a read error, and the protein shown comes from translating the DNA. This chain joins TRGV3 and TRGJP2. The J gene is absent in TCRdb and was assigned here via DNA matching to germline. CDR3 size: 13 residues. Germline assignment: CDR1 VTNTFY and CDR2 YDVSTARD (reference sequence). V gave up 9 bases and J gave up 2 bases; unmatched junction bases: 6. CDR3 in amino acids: CATRASSDWIKTF. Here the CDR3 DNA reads TGTGCCACCAGGGCAAGTAGTGATTGGATCAAGACGTTT.

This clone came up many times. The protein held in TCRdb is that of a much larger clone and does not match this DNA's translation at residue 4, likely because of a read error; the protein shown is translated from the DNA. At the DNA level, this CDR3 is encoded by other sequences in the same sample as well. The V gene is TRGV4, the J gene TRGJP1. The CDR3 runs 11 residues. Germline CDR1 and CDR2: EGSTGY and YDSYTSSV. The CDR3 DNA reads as TGTGCCACCCGGGACGGTTGGTTCAAGATATTT. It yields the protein CATRDGWFKIF.